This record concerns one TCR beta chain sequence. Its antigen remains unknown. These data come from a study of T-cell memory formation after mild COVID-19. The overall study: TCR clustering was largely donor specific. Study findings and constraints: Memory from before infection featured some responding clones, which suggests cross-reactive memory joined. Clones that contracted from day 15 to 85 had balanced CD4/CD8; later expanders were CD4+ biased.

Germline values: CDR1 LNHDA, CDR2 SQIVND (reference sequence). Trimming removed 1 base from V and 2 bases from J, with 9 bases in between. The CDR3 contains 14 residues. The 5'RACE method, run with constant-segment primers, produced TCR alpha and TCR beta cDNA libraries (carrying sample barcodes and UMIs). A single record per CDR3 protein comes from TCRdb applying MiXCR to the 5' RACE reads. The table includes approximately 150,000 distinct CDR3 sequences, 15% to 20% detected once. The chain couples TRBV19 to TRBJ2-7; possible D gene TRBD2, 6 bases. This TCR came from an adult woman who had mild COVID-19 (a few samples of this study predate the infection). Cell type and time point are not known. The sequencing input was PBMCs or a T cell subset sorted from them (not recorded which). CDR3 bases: TGTGCCAGTAGTATAGCGACGGGAGCCTACGAGCAGTACTTC. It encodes CASSIATGAYEQYF.